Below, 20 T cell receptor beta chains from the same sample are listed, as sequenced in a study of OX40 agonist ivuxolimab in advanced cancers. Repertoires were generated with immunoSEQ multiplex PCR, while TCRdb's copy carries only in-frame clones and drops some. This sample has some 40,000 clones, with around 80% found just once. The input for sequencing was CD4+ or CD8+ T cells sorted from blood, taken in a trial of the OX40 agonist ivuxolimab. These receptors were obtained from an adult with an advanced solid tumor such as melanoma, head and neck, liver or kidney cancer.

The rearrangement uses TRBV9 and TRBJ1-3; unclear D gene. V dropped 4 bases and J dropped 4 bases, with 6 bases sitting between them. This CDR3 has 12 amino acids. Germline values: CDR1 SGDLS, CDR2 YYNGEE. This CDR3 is CASSPPGNTIYF. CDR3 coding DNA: TGTGCCAGCAGCCCACCCGGAAACACCATATATTTT.

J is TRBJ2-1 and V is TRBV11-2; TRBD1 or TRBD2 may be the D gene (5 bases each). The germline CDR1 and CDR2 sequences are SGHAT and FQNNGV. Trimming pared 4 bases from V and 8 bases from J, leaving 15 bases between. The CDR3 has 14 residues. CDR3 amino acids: CASSSGTIADEQFF. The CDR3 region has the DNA TGTGCCAGCAGCTCCGGGACCATTGCGGATGAGCAGTTCTTC.

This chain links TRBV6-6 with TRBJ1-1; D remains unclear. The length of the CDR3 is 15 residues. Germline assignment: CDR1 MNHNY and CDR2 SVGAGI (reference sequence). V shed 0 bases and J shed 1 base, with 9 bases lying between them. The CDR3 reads CASSYSADGNTEAFF. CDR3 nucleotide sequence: TGTGCCAGCAGTTACTCGGCGGACGGGAACACTGAAGCTTTCTTT.

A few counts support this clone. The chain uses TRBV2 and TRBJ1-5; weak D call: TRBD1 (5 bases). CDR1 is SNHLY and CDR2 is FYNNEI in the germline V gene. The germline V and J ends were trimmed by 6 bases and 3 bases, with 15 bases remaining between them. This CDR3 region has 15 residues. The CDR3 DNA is TGTGCCAGCAGGCCCGGGACGGCCAACAATCAGCCCCAGCATTTT. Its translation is CASRPGTANNQPQHF. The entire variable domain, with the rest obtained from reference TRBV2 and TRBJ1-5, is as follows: EPEVTQTPSHQVTQMGQEVILRCVPISNHLYFYWYRQILGQKVEFLVSFYNNEISEKSEIFDDQFSVERPDGSNFTLKIRSTKLEDSAMYFCASRPGTANNQPQHFGDGTRLSIL.

The CDR3 DNA is TGCGCCAGCAGCTTGGAGACGGGTAAAAGGTACGATGAGCAGTTCTTC. Amino acid sequence: CASSLETGKRYDEQFF. The J gene is TRBJ2-1, the V gene TRBV5-1; D is undetermined. CDR3 length: 16 amino acids. V lost 0 bases, J lost 8 bases, and 18 bases lay in between. Per germline, CDR1 SGHRS and CDR2 YFSETQ.

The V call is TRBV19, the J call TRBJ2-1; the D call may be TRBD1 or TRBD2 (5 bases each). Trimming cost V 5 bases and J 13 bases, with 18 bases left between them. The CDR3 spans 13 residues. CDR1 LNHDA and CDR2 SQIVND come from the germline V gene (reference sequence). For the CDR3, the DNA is TGTGCCAGTAGTGCCCCCGGGACGCGGTATCAGTTCTTC. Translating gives CASSAPGTRYQFF.

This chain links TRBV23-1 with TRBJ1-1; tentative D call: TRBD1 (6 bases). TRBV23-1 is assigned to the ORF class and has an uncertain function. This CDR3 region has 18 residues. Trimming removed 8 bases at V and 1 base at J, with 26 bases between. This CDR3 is CASRPSAQGREENTEAFF. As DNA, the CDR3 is TGCGCCAGCCGACCCTCAGCCCAGGGGCGGGAGGAGAACACTGAAGCTTTCTTT.

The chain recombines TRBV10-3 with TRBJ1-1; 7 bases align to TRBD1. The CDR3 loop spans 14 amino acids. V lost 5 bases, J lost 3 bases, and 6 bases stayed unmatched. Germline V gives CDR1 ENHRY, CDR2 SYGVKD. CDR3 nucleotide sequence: TGTGCCATCAGTAAGGGACAGATATACACTGAAGCTTTCTTT. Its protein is CAISKGQIYTEAFF.

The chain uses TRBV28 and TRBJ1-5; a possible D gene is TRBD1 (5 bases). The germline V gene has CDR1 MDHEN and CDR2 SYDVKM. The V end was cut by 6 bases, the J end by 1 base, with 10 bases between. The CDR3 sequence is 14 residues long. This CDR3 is CASRRQSSNQPQHF. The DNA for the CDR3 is TGTGCCAGCAGACGACAGAGCAGCAATCAGCCCCAGCATTTT.

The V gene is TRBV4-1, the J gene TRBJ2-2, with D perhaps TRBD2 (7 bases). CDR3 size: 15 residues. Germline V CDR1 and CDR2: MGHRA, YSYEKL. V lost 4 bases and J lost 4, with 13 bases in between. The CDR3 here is CASSRGGAFTGELFF. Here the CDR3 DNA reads TGCGCCAGCAGCCGAGGGGGGGCTTTCACCGGGGAGCTGTTTTTT.

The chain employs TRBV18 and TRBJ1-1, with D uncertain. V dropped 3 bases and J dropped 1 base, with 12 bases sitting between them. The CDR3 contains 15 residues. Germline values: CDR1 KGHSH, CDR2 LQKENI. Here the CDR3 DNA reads TGTGCCAGCTCACCTTCCATGGGCGGGAACACTGAAGCTTTCTTT. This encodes CASSPSMGGNTEAFF.

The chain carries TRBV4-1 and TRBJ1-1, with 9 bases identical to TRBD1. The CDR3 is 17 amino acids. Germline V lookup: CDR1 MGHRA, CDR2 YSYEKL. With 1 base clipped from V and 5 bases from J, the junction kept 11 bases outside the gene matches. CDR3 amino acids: CASSQVKGQGWRTEAFF. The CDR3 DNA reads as TGCGCCAGCAGCCAAGTAAAGGGACAGGGATGGAGGACTGAAGCTTTCTTT.

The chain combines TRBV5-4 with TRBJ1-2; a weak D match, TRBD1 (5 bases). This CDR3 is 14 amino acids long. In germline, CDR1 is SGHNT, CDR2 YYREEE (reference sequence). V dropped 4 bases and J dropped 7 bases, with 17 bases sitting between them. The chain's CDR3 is CASSNRGGGGGYTF. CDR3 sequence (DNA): TGTGCCAGCAGCAACCGGGGTGGGGGAGGTGGCTACACCTTC.

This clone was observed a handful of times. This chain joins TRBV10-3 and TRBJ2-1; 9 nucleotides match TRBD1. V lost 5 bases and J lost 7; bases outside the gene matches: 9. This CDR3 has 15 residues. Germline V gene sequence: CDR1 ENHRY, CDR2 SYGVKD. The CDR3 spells CAISPGQGRVNEQFF. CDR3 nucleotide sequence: TGTGCCATCAGTCCCGGACAGGGGAGGGTTAATGAGCAGTTCTTC.

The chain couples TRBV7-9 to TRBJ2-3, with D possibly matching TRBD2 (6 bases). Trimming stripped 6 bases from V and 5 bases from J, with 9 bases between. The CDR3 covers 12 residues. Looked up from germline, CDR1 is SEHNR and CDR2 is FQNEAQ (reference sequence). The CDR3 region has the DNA TGTGCCAGCAGTTTCGGGAGAGATACGCAGTATTTT. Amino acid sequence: CASSFGRDTQYF.

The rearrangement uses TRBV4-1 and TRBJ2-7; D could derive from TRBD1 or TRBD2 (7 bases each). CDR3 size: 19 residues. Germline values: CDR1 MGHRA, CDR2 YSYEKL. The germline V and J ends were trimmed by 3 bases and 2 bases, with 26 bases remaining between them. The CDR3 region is CASSHMTGPRLAATYEQYF. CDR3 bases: TGCGCCAGCAGCCACATGACAGGGCCCAGACTAGCAGCCACCTACGAGCAGTACTTC.

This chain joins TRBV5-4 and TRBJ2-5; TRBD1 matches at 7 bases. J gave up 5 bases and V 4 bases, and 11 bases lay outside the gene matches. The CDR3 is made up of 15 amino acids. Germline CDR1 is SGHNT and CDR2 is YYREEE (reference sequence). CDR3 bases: TGTGCCAGCAGCCGCCTGACAGGGTCAGAGGAGACCCAGTACTTC. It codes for CASSRLTGSEETQYF.

The CDR3 here is CASTRVGQGATNEKLFF. Here the CDR3 DNA reads TGTGCCAGTACCCGCGTGGGGCAGGGGGCAACTAATGAAAAACTGTTTTTT. The chain uses TRBV19 and TRBJ1-4, with 7 bases matching TRBD1. CDR3 length equals 17 residues. The junction had 11 bases not matched to a gene; V was cut back by 7 bases and J by 0 bases. Germline loops: CDR1 LNHDA, CDR2 SQIVND (reference sequence).

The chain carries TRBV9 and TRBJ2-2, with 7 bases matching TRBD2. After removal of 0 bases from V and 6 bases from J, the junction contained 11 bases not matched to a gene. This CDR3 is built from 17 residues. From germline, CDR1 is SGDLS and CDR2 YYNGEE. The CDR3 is CASSVATGGSQAGELFF. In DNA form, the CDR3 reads TGTGCCAGCAGCGTAGCTACCGGGGGGTCCCAGGCCGGGGAGCTGTTTTTT.

The CDR3 loop reads CASSEESQGPTPLHF. The CDR3 bases are TGTGCCAGCAGTGAAGAGTCGCAGGGGCCTACACCCCTCCACTTT. This chain links TRBV2 with TRBJ1-6; possibly TRBD1 for D (6 bases). Trimming removed 1 base at V and 11 bases at J, with 15 bases between. The CDR3 is made up of 15 amino acids. The germline V gene encodes CDR1 SNHLY and CDR2 FYNNEI.